The source of this T cell receptor beta chain is a study of tumor and adjacent non-tumor tissue in lung cancer. The study, taken as a whole, reports: Tumor repertoires had a smaller top 100 clone share than normal lung. TCR diversity was significantly greater in tumor than normal lung tissue.

The table lists this clonotype with a few counts. What it binds is unknown. A modified ARM-PCR protocol with three rounds of nested PCR amplified TCRbeta. TCRdb re-analysed the multiplex PCR reads in MiXCR, keeping a single row per CDR3 protein. This sample yields more than 85,000 distinct CDR3 sequences, of which around 65% are seen a single time; 15% belongs to the top ten. RNA was extracted from bulk tissue without any cell sorting. The sequence was collected from a man in his 70s with non-small cell lung cancer. Sequencing input: lung tumor tissue.

The CDR3 loop reads CSVAGTYYEQYF. The CDR3 nucleotides are TGCAGCGTTGCGGGGACTTACTACGAGCAGTACTTC. The chain employs TRBV29-1 and TRBJ2-7, with D tentatively TRBD2 (6 bases). Trimming took 4 bases from V and 3 from J, leaving 10 bases between them. The germline CDR1 and CDR2 sequences are SQVTM and ANQGSEA. The CDR3 loop spans 12 amino acids.